A single sample gave rise to the 6 T cell receptor beta chains below, sequenced in a study of shared clonotypes between healthy human individuals. In the naive CD8 group, cells lacked CD45RO and were positively selected for CCR7, so terminally differentiated effector memory CD45RA+ cells were left out. Here immunoSEQ multiplex PCR was the method, and the copy in TCRdb shows in-frame clones only, minus some. In the table there are fewer than 850,000 clones, about 96% of which are singletons. The sequenced sample consisted of naive CD8+ T cells sorted from blood. These TCRs come from a man aged 25-40 years in good health.

This clone was found once. The V and J genes are TRBV7-9 and TRBJ1-2; D is possibly TRBD1 (5 bases). The CDR3 contains 14 residues. The germline gives CDR1 SEHNR, CDR2 FQNEAQ (reference sequence). Trimming removed 2 bases at V and 2 bases at J, with 9 bases between. CDR3: CASSLKGANYGYTF. The DNA of the CDR3 is TGTGCCAGCAGCTTAAAAGGGGCCAACTATGGCTACACCTTC.

Of note for this clone: This CDR3 is also generated by other DNA sequences in the sample. The chain links TRBV5-4 to TRBJ2-7; 12 bases fit TRBD2. The CDR3 runs 14 residues. Germline values: CDR1 SGHNT, CDR2 YYREEE (reference sequence). The J segment lost 4 bases and the V segment lost 2 bases, leaving 1 base of the junction unmatched. CDR3: CASSFGTSGYEQYF. The CDR3 DNA sequence: TGTGCCAGCAGCTTCGGGACTAGCGGGTACGAGCAGTACTTC.

The chain employs TRBV4-3 and TRBJ2-1; D perhaps matches TRBD2 (6 bases). Germline CDR1 reads LGHNA; CDR2 reads YSLEER. V lost 0 bases to trimming and J lost 0 bases, with 9 bases between them. This CDR3 has 16 residues. As DNA, the CDR3 is TGCGCCAGCAGCCAAGACTGGGGGGACTCCTACAATGAGCAGTTCTTC. Its translation: CASSQDWGDSYNEQFF.

This chain joins TRBV5-1 and TRBJ2-7; D gene unclear. V lost 0 bases and J lost 4, with 32 bases in between. Germline V gene sequence: CDR1 SGHRS, CDR2 YFSETQ. The CDR3 totals 21 residues. The CDR3 sequence is CASSLVHNGPKIIQSPYEQYF. CDR3 DNA: TGCGCCAGCAGCTTGGTGCACAACGGACCCAAAATTATACAATCTCCTTACGAGCAGTACTTC.

The count of this clone is one. This chain connects TRBV28 to TRBJ2-1, with a tentative D call TRBD1 (6 bases). The V gene's germline CDR1 is MDHEN and CDR2 SYDVKM. This CDR3 comprises 12 residues. Trimming cost V 7 bases and J 4 bases, with 8 bases left between them. The DNA of the CDR3 is TGTGCCAGCACCACAGGGTACAATGAGCAGTTCTTC. Translated, it gives CASTTGYNEQFF.

As for this clone: Other DNA sequences of this sample code for an identical CDR3. J is TRBJ2-1 and V is TRBV27; 11 nucleotides agree with TRBD2. The CDR3 is 14 residues long. The germline V gene has CDR1 MNHEY and CDR2 SMNVEV (reference sequence). The V segment lost 2 bases and the J segment 7 bases; nucleotides outside the gene matches: 1. CDR3 sequence: CASSLLAGGNEQFF. The CDR3 DNA follows: TGTGCCAGCAGTTTACTAGCGGGAGGTAATGAGCAGTTCTTC.